These 10 T cell receptor beta chains were sequenced from one sample in a study of blood T cell repertoires in COVID-19. Sequenced by immunoSEQ multiplex PCR; TCRdb stores in-frame clones only, minus some. The table shows tens of thousands of clones, with approximately 88% occurring only once. The material sequenced was peripheral blood. These receptors originate from a man aged 45 to 65 with active COVID-19.

The chain couples TRBV7-2 to TRBJ2-3; 9 bases agree with TRBD2. After removal of 2 bases from V and 6 bases from J, the junction contained 9 bases not matched to a gene. This CDR3 is built from 16 residues. In germline, CDR1 is SGHTA, CDR2 FQGNSA. The CDR3 DNA is TGTGCCAGCAGCTTAAGGCGCGGGGGGGCGAAGGATACGCAGTATTTT. Its protein product is CASSLRRGGAKDTQYF.

The chain links TRBV12-3 or TRBV12-4 to TRBJ2-1; D unclear. The CDR3 totals 12 residues. The germline V and J ends were trimmed by 2 bases and 10 bases, with 9 bases remaining between them. The CDR3 bases are TGTGCCAGCAGTTTACTAGTCGAGGAGCAGTTCTTC. Protein: CASSLLVEEQFF.

The V gene is TRBV5-1, the J gene TRBJ2-3; 15 bases are a match to TRBD2. The CDR3 is 18 amino acids. CDR1 is SGHRS and CDR2 is YFSETQ in the germline V gene. The V gene end was trimmed by 3 bases and the J gene end by 0 bases; junction bases not matched to a gene: 5. The CDR3 DNA follows: TGCGCCAGCAGCTACGGGACTAGCGGGGGGCACAGCACAGATACGCAGTATTTT. Translation: CASSYGTSGGHSTDTQYF.

Only one count was recorded for this clone. V gene TRBV9 combines with J gene TRBJ1-1; D might be TRBD1 (5 bases). Germline V gene data show CDR1 as SGDLS and CDR2 as YYNGEE. V was cut by 4 bases and J by 5 bases, with 15 bases left in between. CDR3 length: 14 residues. CDR3 DNA sequence: TGTGCCAGCAGCCCCAGGGCCGGGTTTACTGAAGCTTTCTTT. It encodes CASSPRAGFTEAFF.

V gene TRBV19 combines with J gene TRBJ1-1; perhaps TRBD1 as D (6 bases). Germline assignment: CDR1 LNHDA and CDR2 SQIVND (reference sequence). The CDR3 is 14 amino acids. Trimming cost V 4 bases and J 3 bases, with 12 bases left between them. The DNA for the CDR3 is TGTGCCAGTAGTAGAACAGGGATTTACACTGAAGCTTTCTTT. Its protein product is CASSRTGIYTEAFF.

The chain employs TRBV7-2 and TRBJ2-3; 7 positions match TRBD2. The germline V gene encodes CDR1 SGHTA and CDR2 FQGNSA. V was clipped by 2 bases and J by 1 base; unmatched bases: 3. CDR3 length: 15 amino acids. The CDR3 loop is CASSLLGGGTDTQYF. CDR3 sequence (DNA): TGTGCCAGCAGCTTATTGGGGGGGGGCACAGATACGCAGTATTTT.

The chain links TRBV5-5 to TRBJ1-1, with D uncertain. Trimming pared 1 base from V and 8 bases from J, leaving 12 bases between. Germline CDR1 reads SGHKS; CDR2 reads YYEKEE (reference sequence). The CDR3 totals 13 residues. The CDR3 sequence: CASSLNEVAEAFF. DNA of the CDR3: TGTGCCAGCAGCTTGAACGAGGTCGCCGAAGCTTTCTTT.

This clone is medium-sized by share. The chain employs TRBV4-1 and TRBJ1-5; D is unresolved. V lost 1 base and J lost 8, with 12 bases in between. The germline CDR1 and CDR2 sequences are MGHRA and YSYEKL. CDR3 length equals 14 residues. In DNA, the CDR3 is TGCGCCAGCAGCCAAGCTAACCCCGGGGAGCCCCAGCATTTT. Translated, it gives CASSQANPGEPQHF.

V and J are TRBV24-1 and TRBJ2-7; maybe TRBD1 (5 bases). Germline-derived CDR1 and CDR2 are KGHDR and SFDVKD. Trimming removed 9 bases from V and 7 bases from J, with 33 bases in between. This CDR3 has 18 residues. The CDR3 protein is CATVRPEEAGQKSGEQYF. CDR3 coding DNA: TGTGCCACCGTGAGGCCTGAGGAAGCAGGCCAAAAGTCAGGGGAGCAGTACTTC.

This chain uses TRBV27 with TRBJ2-5, with D uncertain. CDR1 and CDR2 from the germline V gene are MNHEY and SMNVEV (reference sequence). V dropped 7 bases and J dropped 4 bases, with 16 bases sitting between them. This CDR3 contains 14 residues. The CDR3 DNA follows: TGTGCCAGCATGAAAAGTATGAGTGGAGAGACCCAGTACTTC. Encoded protein: CASMKSMSGETQYF.